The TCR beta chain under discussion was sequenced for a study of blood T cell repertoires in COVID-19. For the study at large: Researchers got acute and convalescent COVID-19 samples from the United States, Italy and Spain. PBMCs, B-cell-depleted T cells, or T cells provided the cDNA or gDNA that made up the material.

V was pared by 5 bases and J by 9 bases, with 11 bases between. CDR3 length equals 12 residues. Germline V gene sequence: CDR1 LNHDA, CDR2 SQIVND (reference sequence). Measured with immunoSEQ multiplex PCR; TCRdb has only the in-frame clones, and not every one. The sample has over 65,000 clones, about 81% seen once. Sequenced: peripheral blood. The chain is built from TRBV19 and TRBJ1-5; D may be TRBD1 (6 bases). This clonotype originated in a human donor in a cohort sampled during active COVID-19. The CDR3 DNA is TGTGCCAGTAGTGAGCAGGGGCGGCCCCAGCATTTT. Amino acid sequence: CASSEQGRPQHF.